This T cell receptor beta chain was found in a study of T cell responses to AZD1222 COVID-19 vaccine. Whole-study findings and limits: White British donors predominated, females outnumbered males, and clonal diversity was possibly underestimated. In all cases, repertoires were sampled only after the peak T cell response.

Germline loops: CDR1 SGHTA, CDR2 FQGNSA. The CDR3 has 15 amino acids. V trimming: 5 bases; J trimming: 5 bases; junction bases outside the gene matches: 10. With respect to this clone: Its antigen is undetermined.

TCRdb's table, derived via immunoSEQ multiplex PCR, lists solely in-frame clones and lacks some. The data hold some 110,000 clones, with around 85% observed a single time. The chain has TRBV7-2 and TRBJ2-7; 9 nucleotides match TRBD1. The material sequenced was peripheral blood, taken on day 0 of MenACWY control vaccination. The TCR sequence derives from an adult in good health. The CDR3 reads CASSAATGGANEQYF. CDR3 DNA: TGTGCCAGCAGCGCCGCCACAGGGGGCGCTAACGAGCAGTACTTC.